This TCR beta chain was captured by sequencing in a study of cytomegalovirus exposure and HLA in healthy donors. Study results and limitations: Later analysis associated a missense DCLRE1C variant with TCR beta V- and J-gene trimming. Analysis was performed later, and it showed HLA-associated TCR beta chains to be more clonally expanded than equally common others.

V lost 3 bases to trimming and J lost 1 base, with 19 bases between them. Germline V lookup: CDR1 LGHNA, CDR2 YNFKEQ. The CDR3 sequence is 17 residues long. Details on this clone: Its antigen remains unknown.

Both 60 Vbeta primers and 13 Jbeta primers went into the PCR. Produced via immunoSEQ multiplex PCR; TCRdb's table is partial and in-frame only. In the table there are about 160,000 clones, 82% of which are singletons. The sample consisted of PBMCs. The V and J genes are TRBV4-2 and TRBJ2-7; TRBD2 is a possible D gene (5 bases). The TCR was taken from a man aged 50-60 years in good health and CMV-seropositive. CDR3 sequence: CASSHPLERAASYEQYF. The CDR3 DNA reads as TGTGCCAGCAGCCACCCCCTGGAACGAGCGGCTTCCTACGAGCAGTACTTC.